The next 2 T cell receptor beta chains were all read from a single sample in a study of blood T cell repertoires in COVID-19. Data came from immunoSEQ multiplex PCR; TCRdb stores just in-frame clones and leaves some out. This table holds a few hundred thousand clones, about 90% found once. The sequencing input was peripheral blood. The receptors shown here come from a woman in her sixties with COVID-19, enrolled during active disease.

The V and J genes are TRBV19 and TRBJ1-4, with D possibly TRBD1 on 5 matching bases. CDR3 length equals 18 residues. The V end lost 3 bases, the J end lost 3 bases, and 20 bases lay between the germline ends. The germline V gene encodes CDR1 LNHDA and CDR2 SQIVND (reference sequence). CDR3 in amino acids: CASSITLWRGRSNEKLFF. For the CDR3, the DNA is TGTGCCAGTAGTATTACCCTCTGGAGGGGCCGGTCTAATGAAAAACTGTTTTTT. Full variable domain (remainder filled in from reference TRBV19 and TRBJ1-4): DGGITQSPKYLFRKEGQNVTLSCEQNLNHDAMYWYRQDPGQGLRLIYYSQIVNDFQKGDIAEGYSVSREKKESFPLTVTSAQKNPTAFYLCASSITLWRGRSNEKLFFGSGTQLSVL.

J is TRBJ1-1 and V is TRBV7-9; no clear D. V dropped 5 bases and J dropped 1 base, with 14 bases sitting between them. From germline, CDR1 is SEHNR and CDR2 FQNEAQ (reference sequence). The CDR3 totals 15 residues. For the CDR3, the DNA is TGTGCCAGCAGCGTGGACGGACTCTCGAACACTGAAGCTTTCTTT. It yields the protein CASSVDGLSNTEAFF.